The 23 T cell receptor beta chains listed next were all sequenced from one sample in a study of human T cells and chemical hapten exposure. This sample's time point: patch test 2, 6 weeks after DPC sensitization. Treatment here: therapeutic diphenylcyclopropenone sensitization with weekly scalp DPC. One entry per CDR3 protein, called by TCRdb with MiXCR from the RACE reads. This table holds roughly 140,000 distinct CDR3 sequences, 12% found once. Sample: whole blood, taken in connection with sensitization to the hapten diphenylcyclopropenone (DPC). These receptors all come from a woman in her forties or fifties with alopecia areata. Some clones in this sample may be carry-over from other donors' samples.

This clonotype appeared many times. The chain links TRBV30 to TRBJ2-6; 7 positions agree with TRBD2. Trimming cost V 2 bases and J 2 bases; bases outside gene matches: 3. Germline values: CDR1 GTSNPN, CDR2 SVGIG (reference sequence). The CDR3 is 15 residues long. CDR3 loop: CAWSTGGAGANVLTF. The CDR3 coding sequence is TGTGCCTGGAGTACGGGGGGTGCTGGGGCCAACGTCCTGACTTTC.

This clonotype was detected a few times. This chain joins TRBV2 and TRBJ2-7, with 13 bases identical to TRBD2. The CDR3 totals 15 residues. V lost 2 bases to trimming and J lost 7 bases; unmatched junction nucleotides: 5. CDR1 and CDR2 from the germline V gene are SNHLY and FYNNEI. DNA of the CDR3: TGTGCCAGCAGTGAAAGGGGACTAGCGGGGAGTGAGCAGTACTTC. Its translation: CASSERGLAGSEQYF.

This clonotype was seen ten or more times. The chain uses TRBV27 and TRBJ2-7; 13 bases are a match to TRBD2. V was pared by 7 bases and J by 5 bases, with 8 bases of the junction left unmatched. The germline CDR1 and CDR2 sequences are MNHEY and SMNVEV (reference sequence). The CDR3 totals 15 residues. This chain's CDR3 is CASNSYGLAGDEQYF. CDR3 DNA: TGTGCCAGCAACTCATATGGACTAGCGGGAGACGAGCAGTACTTC.

The chain has TRBV6-2 or TRBV6-3 and TRBJ2-5; 12 bases line up with TRBD2. This CDR3 spans 15 amino acids. Germline CDR1 is MNHEY and CDR2 is SVGEGT. The junction had 6 bases not matched to a gene; V was cut back by 6 bases and J by 4 bases. This CDR3 reads CASRTSGSLRETQYF. The CDR3 nucleotides read TGTGCCAGCAGGACTAGCGGGAGCCTGAGAGAGACCCAGTACTTC.

This clonotype was recorded a few times. V gene TRBV29-1 combines with J gene TRBJ2-5, with unresolved D. Germline lookup yields CDR1 SQVTM and CDR2 ANQGSEA. V was cut by 5 bases and J by 2 bases, with 9 bases left in between. This CDR3 contains 12 residues. Here the CDR3 reads CSVSPTQETQYF. As DNA, the CDR3 is TGCAGCGTTTCCCCGACTCAAGAGACCCAGTACTTC. Combining the CDR3 with reference TRBV29-1 and TRBJ2-5 gives the whole variable domain SAVISQKPSRDICQRGTSLTIQCQVDSQVTMMFWYRQQPGQSLTLIATANQGSEATYESGFVIDKFPISRPNLTFSTLTVSNMSPEDSSIYLCSVSPTQETQYFGPGTRLLVL.

This clonotype was counted many times. CDR3 sequence: CASSQATTSGSYEQYF. As DNA, the CDR3 is TGCGCCAGCAGCCAAGCCACGACTAGCGGGTCCTACGAGCAGTACTTC. The gene calls are TRBV4-1 and TRBJ2-7, with 10 bases aligning to TRBD2. V gave up 1 base and J gave up 1 base; unmatched junction bases: 4. Germline assignment: CDR1 MGHRA and CDR2 YSYEKL. This CDR3 has 16 residues.

This chain connects TRBV6-5 to TRBJ2-2; D gene ambiguous. In germline, CDR1 is MNHEY, CDR2 SVGAGI. Trimming cost V 2 bases and J 5 bases, with 3 bases left between them. CDR3 length: 12 residues. The CDR3, as DNA: TGTGCCAGCAGTTACGTTACCGGGGAGCTGTTTTTT. Amino acid sequence: CASSYVTGELFF.

This clonotype was counted many times. The chain recombines TRBV10-1 with TRBJ1-1; 8 bases match TRBD1. The germline V gene has CDR1 WNHNN and CDR2 SYGVQD (reference sequence). Losses at the gene ends were 5 bases for V and 5 bases for J; bases not matched to a gene: 4. The CDR3 is made up of 13 amino acids. The CDR3 DNA reads as TGCGCCAGCAGTAACAGGGGGAGAACTGAAGCTTTCTTT. Translation gives CASSNRGRTEAFF.

This clonotype has only one observation. The rearrangement uses TRBV3-1 and TRBJ2-2; D perhaps matches TRBD2 (6 bases). Germline V lookup: CDR1 LGHDT, CDR2 YNNKEL (reference sequence). The CDR3 is 15 amino acids. The V gene lost 2 bases and the J gene lost 6 bases, with 13 bases spanning the gap. The CDR3 sequence is CASSQPQGLSGELFF. The CDR3 DNA sequence: TGTGCCAGCAGCCAACCTCAGGGACTCTCCGGGGAGCTGTTTTTT.

This clonotype was seen many times. The chain links TRBV6-5 to TRBJ2-7; a possible D gene is TRBD2 (5 bases). CDR3 length: 13 residues. Trimming removed 6 bases from V and 0 bases from J, with 9 bases in between. Germline values: CDR1 MNHEY, CDR2 SVGAGI. CDR3 nucleotide sequence: TGTGCCAGCAGGTTACGGGACTCCTACGAGCAGTACTTC. It yields the protein CASRLRDSYEQYF.

The J gene is TRBJ2-2, the V gene TRBV29-1; D unclear. CDR1 SQVTM and CDR2 ANQGSEA come from the germline V gene. V dropped 3 bases and J dropped 2 bases, with 7 bases sitting between them. The CDR3 extends over 13 amino acids. The CDR3 loop is CSVDPRNTGELFF. CDR3 coding DNA: TGCAGCGTTGACCCCAGAAACACCGGGGAGCTGTTTTTT.

This clonotype was found many times. The chain couples TRBV6-6 to TRBJ2-3; D is perhaps TRBD1 (5 bases). This CDR3 has 14 residues. Germline loops: CDR1 MNHNY, CDR2 SVGAGI (reference sequence). V dropped 6 bases and J dropped 4 bases, with 14 bases sitting between them. CDR3 protein: CASRRQGSPDTQYF. CDR3 DNA sequence: TGTGCCAGCAGGAGGCAGGGATCACCAGATACGCAGTATTTT.

This clonotype was seen a handful of times. The chain uses TRBV19 and TRBJ2-3; D tentatively reads TRBD1 or TRBD2 (5 bases each). Looked up from germline, CDR1 is LNHDA and CDR2 is SQIVND (reference sequence). Trimming cost V 6 bases and J 4 bases, with 11 bases left between them. The CDR3 is 13 amino acids. CDR3 residues: CASSPGASDTQYF. CDR3 coding DNA: TGTGCCAGTAGCCCCGGGGCTTCAGATACGCAGTATTTT.

This clonotype was recorded at least ten times. This chain links TRBV4-3 with TRBJ2-1; TRBD2 aligns across 9 bases. Looked up from germline, CDR1 is LGHNA and CDR2 is YSLEER. CDR3 length: 16 amino acids. V gave up 0 bases and J gave up 4 bases; unmatched junction bases: 4. CDR3 in DNA: TGCGCCAGCAGCCAAGATGGTAGCGGGAGATACAATGAGCAGTTCTTC. Protein sequence: CASSQDGSGRYNEQFF.

This clonotype was counted only a few times. CDR3 nucleotide sequence: TGTGCCAGCAGTTTGGGGGGCCCCTACACCTTC. Translation: CASSLGGPYTF. The chain is built from TRBV12-3 or TRBV12-4 and TRBJ1-2, with a weak D call TRBD1 (6 bases). The CDR3 contains 11 residues. The V gene lost 3 bases and the J gene lost 10 bases, with 9 bases spanning the gap.

This clonotype has at least ten counts. This chain joins TRBV5-1 and TRBJ2-7; a possible D gene is TRBD1 (6 bases). This CDR3 has 13 amino acids. V lost 4 bases and J 6 bases, leaving 14 bases between the germline ends. Germline V CDR1 and CDR2: SGHRS, YFSETQ. CDR3 loop: CASSPRQAGEQYF. The CDR3 DNA sequence: TGCGCCAGCAGCCCGCGACAGGCGGGCGAGCAGTACTTC.

This rearrangement joins TRBV6-2 or TRBV6-3 to TRBJ2-7; TRBD1 is a possible D gene (6 bases). The CDR3 has 15 amino acids. Germline V CDR1 and CDR2: MNHEY, SVGEGT. Trimming took 7 bases from V and 4 from J, leaving 20 bases between them. This chain's CDR3 is CASKGRTADVYEQYF. The CDR3 nucleotides are TGTGCCAGCAAAGGTCGGACAGCGGATGTGTACGAGCAGTACTTC.

Concerning this clonotype itself: A much larger clone sits a single nucleotide away, making a read error possible. CDR3 in DNA: TGTACCAGCAGTGGCGGGACAGGGACCACAGATACGCAGTATTTT. Its protein is CTSSGGTGTTDTQYF. V and J are TRBV6-1 and TRBJ2-3; 9 bases align to TRBD1. The V gene's germline CDR1 is MNHNS and CDR2 SASEGT. The CDR3 totals 15 residues.

This rearrangement joins TRBV18 to TRBJ1-1; the match to TRBD1 covers 7 bases. There are 13 residues in the CDR3. V shed 4 bases, J shed 5 bases, and the junction held 4 bases outside the gene matches. Germline CDR1 reads KGHSH; CDR2 reads LQKENI. In DNA form, the CDR3 reads TGTGCCAGCTCACTTGACAGGGAAACTGAAGCTTTCTTT. Encoded protein: CASSLDRETEAFF. Looking up the rest from reference TRBV18 and TRBJ1-1 gives the full variable domain: NAGVMQNPRHLVRRRGQEARLRCSPMKGHSHVYWYRQLPEEGLKFMVYLQKENIIDESGMPKERFSAEFPKEGPSILRIQQVVRGDSAAYFCASSLDRETEAFFGQGTRLTVV.

CDR3: CASSQDWVTDTQYF. The CDR3 DNA reads as TGTGCCAGCAGCCAAGATTGGGTTACAGATACGCAGTATTTT. This rearrangement joins TRBV14 to TRBJ2-3; D unresolved. The CDR3 totals 14 residues. Trimming stripped 0 bases from V and 3 bases from J, with 7 bases between. The germline V gene encodes CDR1 SGHDN and CDR2 FVKESK. Looking up the rest from reference TRBV14 and TRBJ2-3 gives the full variable domain: EAGVTQFPSHSVIEKGQTVTLRCDPISGHDNLYWYRRVMGKEIKFLLHFVKESKQDESGMPNNRFLAERTGGTYSTLKVQPAELEDSGVYFCASSQDWVTDTQYFGPGTRLTVL.

This clonotype has just a few counts. The chain couples TRBV29-1 to TRBJ2-7; the match to TRBD1 covers 9 bases. With V trimmed by 5 bases and J by 4 bases, 15 bases remained unmatched. The CDR3 runs to 16 residues. Germline V gene lookup returns CDR1 SQVTM and CDR2 ANQGSEA. This chain's CDR3 is CSVRTGATLSLYEQYF. The CDR3 nucleotides are TGCAGCGTTCGGACAGGGGCGACACTAAGCCTATACGAGCAGTACTTC.

There are many counts of this clonotype. J is TRBJ1-1 and V is TRBV5-5; D unresolved. CDR3 size: 13 residues. Germline CDR1 and CDR2: SGHKS and YYEKEE (reference sequence). V was pared by 3 bases and J by 1 base, with 7 bases between. The CDR3 loop is CASSSRENTEAFF. CDR3 in DNA: TGTGCCAGCAGCTCCAGAGAGAACACTGAAGCTTTCTTT.

In its sample, this clonotype was seen a few times. V usage is TRBV10-3 and J usage is TRBJ2-1, with TRBD2 matching 9 bases. CDR3 size: 15 residues. Germline loops: CDR1 ENHRY, CDR2 SYGVKD. The ends lost 2 bases at V and 8 bases at J; junction bases unmatched: 7. The CDR3 region has the DNA TGTGCCATCAGTGAGAGAGGCGGGAGGGAAGATGAGCAGTTCTTC. This encodes CAISERGGREDEQFF.